What follows is one T cell receptor (beta chain) and its context. What it recognizes is unknown. This sample stems from a study of CD8+ T cells in alopecia areata. Deletions cut 6 bases from V and 3 bases from J, with 9 bases between. The CDR3 consists of 12 residues. Germline V gene lookup returns CDR1 SEHNR and CDR2 FQNEAQ (reference sequence). Sorting of CD4+ cells into CD25+CD127- cells was carried out for about five patients. RNA, once extracted, was reverse transcribed into cDNA for use as the sequencing template. TCRdb's table, derived via immunoSEQ multiplex PCR, lists solely in-frame clones and lacks some. The table has just over 20,000 clones, roughly two thirds seen once. Study results and caveats: Mice showed TCR sharing more clearly than patients did, possibly owing to HLA. Alphabeta T cells residing in normal skin are also sequenced in scalp samples. Normal scalp had lower clonality than lesional scalp, with alopecia totalis/universalis lesions showing this most strongly.

This TCR came from a human donor with alopecia areata. The V gene is TRBV7-9, the J gene TRBJ2-7; no clear D gene. Sequenced material: CD4+ Tregs sorted from blood. The CDR3 DNA sequence: TGTGCCAGCAGAGAGGAGAGCTACGAGCAGTACTTC. The encoded protein is CASREESYEQYF.